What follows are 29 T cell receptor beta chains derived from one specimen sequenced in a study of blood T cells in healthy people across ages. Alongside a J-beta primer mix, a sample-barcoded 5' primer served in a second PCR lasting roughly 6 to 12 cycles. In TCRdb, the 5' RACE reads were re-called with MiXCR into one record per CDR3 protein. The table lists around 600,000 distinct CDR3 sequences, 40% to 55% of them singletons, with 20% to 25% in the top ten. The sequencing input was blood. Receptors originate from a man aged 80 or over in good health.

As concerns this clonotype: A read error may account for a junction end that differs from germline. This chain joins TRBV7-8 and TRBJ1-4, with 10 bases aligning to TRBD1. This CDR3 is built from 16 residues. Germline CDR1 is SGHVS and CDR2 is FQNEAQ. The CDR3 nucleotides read TGTGCCAGCAGTTTAGACCCCGGGACAGGGGCGGGAAAACTGTTTTTT. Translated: CASSLDPGTGAGKLFF.

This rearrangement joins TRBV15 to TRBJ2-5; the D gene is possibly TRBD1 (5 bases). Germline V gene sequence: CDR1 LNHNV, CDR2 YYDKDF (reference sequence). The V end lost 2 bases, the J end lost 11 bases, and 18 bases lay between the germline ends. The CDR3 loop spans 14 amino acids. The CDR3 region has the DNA TGTGCCACCAGCAGAACAAAGGGGATCTTTGAGCAGTACTTC. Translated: CATSRTKGIFEQYF.

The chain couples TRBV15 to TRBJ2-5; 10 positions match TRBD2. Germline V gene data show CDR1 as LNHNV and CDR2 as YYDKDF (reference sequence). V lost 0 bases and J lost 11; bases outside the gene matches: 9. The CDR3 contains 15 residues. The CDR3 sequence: CATSRDTSGTGEQYF. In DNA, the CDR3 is TGTGCCACCAGCAGAGATACTAGCGGGACCGGTGAGCAGTACTTC.

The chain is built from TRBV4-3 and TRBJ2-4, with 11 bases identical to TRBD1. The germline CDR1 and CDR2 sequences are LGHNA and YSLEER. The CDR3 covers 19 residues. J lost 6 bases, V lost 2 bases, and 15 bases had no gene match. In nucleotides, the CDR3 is TGCGCCAGCAGCCAATCAGTCCCGGGACAGGGGGGGATAGGAAACATTCAGTACTTC. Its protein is CASSQSVPGQGGIGNIQYF.

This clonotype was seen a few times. The chain's CDR3 is CASSQPGLAGDNEQYF. In DNA, the CDR3 is TGTGCCAGCAGCCAACCAGGACTAGCGGGAGACAACGAGCAGTACTTC. V and J are TRBV7-9 and TRBJ2-5; 13 bases agree with TRBD2. The DNA end is a closer match to TRBJ2-7, so the J assignment may be wrong. This CDR3 has 16 residues. CDR1 and CDR2 from the germline V gene are SEHNR and FQNEAQ (reference sequence).

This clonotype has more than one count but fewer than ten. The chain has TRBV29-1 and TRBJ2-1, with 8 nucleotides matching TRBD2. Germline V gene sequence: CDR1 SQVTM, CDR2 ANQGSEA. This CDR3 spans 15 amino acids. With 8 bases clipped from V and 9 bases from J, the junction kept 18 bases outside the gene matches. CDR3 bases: TGCAGCTCCGGTCAGGGCGGGACTAGGGGTCCTGAGCAGTTCTTC. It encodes CSSGQGGTRGPEQFF.

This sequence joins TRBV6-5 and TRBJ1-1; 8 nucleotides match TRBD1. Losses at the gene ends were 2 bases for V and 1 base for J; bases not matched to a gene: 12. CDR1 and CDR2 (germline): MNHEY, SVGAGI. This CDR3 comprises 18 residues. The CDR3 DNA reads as TGTGCCAGCAGTTACCACAAGCCTGGACAGGGTCGGAACACTGAAGCTTTCTTT. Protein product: CASSYHKPGQGRNTEAFF.

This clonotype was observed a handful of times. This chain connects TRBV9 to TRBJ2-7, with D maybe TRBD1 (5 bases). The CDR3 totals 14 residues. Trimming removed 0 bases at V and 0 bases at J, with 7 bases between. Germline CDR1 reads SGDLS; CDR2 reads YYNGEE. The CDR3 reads CASSVGQISYEQYF. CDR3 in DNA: TGTGCCAGCAGCGTAGGACAGATCTCCTACGAGCAGTACTTC.

CDR3 protein: CASRSRAGPSYNEQFF. The CDR3 bases are TGTGCCAGCAGATCTCGAGCGGGGCCTTCCTACAATGAGCAGTTCTTC. The rearrangement uses TRBV27 and TRBJ2-1, with TRBD2 matching 7 bases. Germline CDR1 and CDR2: MNHEY and SMNVEV (reference sequence). The J segment lost 1 base and the V segment lost 6 bases, leaving 9 bases of the junction unmatched. The CDR3 totals 16 residues.

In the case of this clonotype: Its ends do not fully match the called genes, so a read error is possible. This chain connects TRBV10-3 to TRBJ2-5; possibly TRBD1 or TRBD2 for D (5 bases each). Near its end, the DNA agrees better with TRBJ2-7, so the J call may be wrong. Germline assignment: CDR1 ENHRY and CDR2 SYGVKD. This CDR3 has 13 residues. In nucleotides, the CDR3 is TGTGCCAGCAGTGAGAATACGGGGACCGAGCAGTACTTC. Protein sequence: CASSENTGTEQYF.

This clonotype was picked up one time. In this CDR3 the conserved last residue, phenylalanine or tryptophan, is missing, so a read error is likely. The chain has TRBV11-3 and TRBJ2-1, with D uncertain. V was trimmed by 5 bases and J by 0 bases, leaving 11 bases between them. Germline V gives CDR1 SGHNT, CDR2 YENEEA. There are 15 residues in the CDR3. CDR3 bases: TGTGCCAGCAGCCGCGACGCGGACTCCTACAATGAGCAGTTCTTA. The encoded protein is CASSRDADSYNEQFL.

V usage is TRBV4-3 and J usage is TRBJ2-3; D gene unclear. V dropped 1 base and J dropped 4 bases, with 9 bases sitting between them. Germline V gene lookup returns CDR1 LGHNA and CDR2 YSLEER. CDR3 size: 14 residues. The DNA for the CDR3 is TGCGCCAGCAGCCAAGGCCGTCCCCCAGATACGCAGTATTTT. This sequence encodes CASSQGRPPDTQYF.

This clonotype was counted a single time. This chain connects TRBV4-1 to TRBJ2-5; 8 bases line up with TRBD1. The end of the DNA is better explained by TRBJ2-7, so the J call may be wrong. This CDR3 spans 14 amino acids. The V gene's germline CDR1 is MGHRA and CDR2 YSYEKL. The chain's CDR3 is CASSPLDRGYEQYF. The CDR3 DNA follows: TGCGCCAGCAGCCCCCTAGACAGGGGTTACGAGCAGTACTTC.

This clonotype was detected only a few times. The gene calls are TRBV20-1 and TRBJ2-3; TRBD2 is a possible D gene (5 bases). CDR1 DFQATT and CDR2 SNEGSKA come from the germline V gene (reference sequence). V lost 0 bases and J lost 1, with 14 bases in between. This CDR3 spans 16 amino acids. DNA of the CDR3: TGCAGTGCTAGAGATCCGGGAAGCCTTGGCACAGATACGCAGTATTTT. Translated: CSARDPGSLGTDTQYF.

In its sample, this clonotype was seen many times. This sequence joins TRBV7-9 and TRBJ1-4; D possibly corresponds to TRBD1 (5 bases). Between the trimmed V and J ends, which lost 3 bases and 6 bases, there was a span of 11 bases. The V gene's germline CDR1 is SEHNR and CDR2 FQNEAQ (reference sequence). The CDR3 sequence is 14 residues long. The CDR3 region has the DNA TGTGCCAGCAGCTTGGGTAGGGACGATGAAAAACTGTTTTTT. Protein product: CASSLGRDDEKLFF.

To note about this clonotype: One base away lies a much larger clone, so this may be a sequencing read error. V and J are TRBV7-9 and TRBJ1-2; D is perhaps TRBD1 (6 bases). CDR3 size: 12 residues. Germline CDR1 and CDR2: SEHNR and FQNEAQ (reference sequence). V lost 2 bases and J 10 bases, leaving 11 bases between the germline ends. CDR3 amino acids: CASSLPGADYTF. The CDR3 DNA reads TGTGCCAGCAGCTTACCAGGGGCCGACTACACCTTC.

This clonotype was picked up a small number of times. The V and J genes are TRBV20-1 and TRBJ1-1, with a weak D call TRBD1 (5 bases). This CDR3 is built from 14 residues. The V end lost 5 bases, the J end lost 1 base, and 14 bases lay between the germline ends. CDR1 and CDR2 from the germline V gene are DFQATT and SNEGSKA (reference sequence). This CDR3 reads CSARDDRKNTEAFF. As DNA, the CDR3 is TGCAGTGCTCGCGATGACAGAAAGAACACTGAAGCTTTCTTT.

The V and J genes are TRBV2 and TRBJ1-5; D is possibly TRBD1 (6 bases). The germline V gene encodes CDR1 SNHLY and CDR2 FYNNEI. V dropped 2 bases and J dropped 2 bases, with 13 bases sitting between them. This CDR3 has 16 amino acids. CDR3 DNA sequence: TGTGCCAGCAGTGAATTTTGGGGGGCCGGCAATCAGCCCCAGCATTTT. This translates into CASSEFWGAGNQPQHF. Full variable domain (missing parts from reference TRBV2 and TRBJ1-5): EPEVTQTPSHQVTQMGQEVILRCVPISNHLYFYWYRQILGQKVEFLVSFYNNEISEKSEIFDDQFSVERPDGSNFTLKIRSTKLEDSAMYFCASSEFWGAGNQPQHFGDGTRLSIL.

CDR3 coding DNA: TGTGCCACCAGCAGAGCCAAGGGGGCAGGGAACACTGAAGCTTTCTTT. It encodes CATSRAKGAGNTEAFF. The rearrangement links TRBV15 to TRBJ1-1, with 7 positions matching TRBD1. There are 16 residues in the CDR3. Germline V lookup: CDR1 LNHNV, CDR2 YYDKDF (reference sequence). The J segment lost 1 base and the V segment lost 1 base, leaving 6 bases of the junction unmatched. Filled out from reference TRBV15 and TRBJ1-1, the complete variable domain reads DAMVIQNPRYQVTQFGKPVTLSCSQTLNHNVMYWYQQKSSQAPKLLFHYYDKDFNNEADTPDNFQSRRPNTSFCFLDIRSPGLGDTAMYLCATSRAKGAGNTEAFFGQGTRLTVV.

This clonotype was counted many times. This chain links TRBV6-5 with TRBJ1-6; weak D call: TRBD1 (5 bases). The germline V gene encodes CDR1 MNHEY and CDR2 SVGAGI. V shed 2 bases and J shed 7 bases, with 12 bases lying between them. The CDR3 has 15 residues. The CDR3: CASSYLAGRNSPLHF. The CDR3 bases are TGTGCCAGCAGTTACCTCGCAGGGCGGAATTCACCCCTCCACTTT.

The CDR3 DNA is TGCAGTGCTAGAGGCCACTCTGGGGCCAACGTCCTGACTTTC. Its translation: CSARGHSGANVLTF. The J gene is TRBJ2-6, the V gene TRBV20-1; no clear D gene. Per the germline V gene, CDR1 is DFQATT and CDR2 is SNEGSKA (reference sequence). Deletions cut 1 base from V and 0 bases from J, with 4 bases between. The CDR3 runs 14 residues.

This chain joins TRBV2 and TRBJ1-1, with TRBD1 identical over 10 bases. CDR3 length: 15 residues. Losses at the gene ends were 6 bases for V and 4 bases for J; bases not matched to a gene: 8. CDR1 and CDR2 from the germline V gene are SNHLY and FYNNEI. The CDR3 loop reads CASRRDRGWSTEAFF. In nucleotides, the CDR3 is TGTGCCAGCAGACGGGACAGGGGTTGGAGCACTGAAGCTTTCTTT.

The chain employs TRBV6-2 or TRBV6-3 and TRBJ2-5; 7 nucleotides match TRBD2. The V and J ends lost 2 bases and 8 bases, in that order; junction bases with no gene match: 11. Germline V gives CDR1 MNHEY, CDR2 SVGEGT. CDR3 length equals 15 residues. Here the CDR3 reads CASSYGGSPHETQYF. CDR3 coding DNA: TGTGCCAGCAGTTACGGCGGGAGTCCCCATGAAACCCAGTACTTC.

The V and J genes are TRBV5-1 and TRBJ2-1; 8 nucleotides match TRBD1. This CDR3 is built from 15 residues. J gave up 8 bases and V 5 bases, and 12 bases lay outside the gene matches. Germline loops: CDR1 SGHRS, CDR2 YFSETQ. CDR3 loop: CASSLLRTGMDEQFF. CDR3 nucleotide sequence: TGCGCCAGCAGTCTTCTTAGGACAGGGATGGATGAGCAGTTCTTC.

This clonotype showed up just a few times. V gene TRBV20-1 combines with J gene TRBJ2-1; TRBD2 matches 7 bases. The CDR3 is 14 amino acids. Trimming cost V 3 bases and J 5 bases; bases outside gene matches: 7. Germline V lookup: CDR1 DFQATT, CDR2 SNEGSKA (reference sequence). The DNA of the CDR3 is TGCAGTGCTAGGATGCTAGCGGCGAACAATGAGCAGTTCTTC. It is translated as CSARMLAANNEQFF.

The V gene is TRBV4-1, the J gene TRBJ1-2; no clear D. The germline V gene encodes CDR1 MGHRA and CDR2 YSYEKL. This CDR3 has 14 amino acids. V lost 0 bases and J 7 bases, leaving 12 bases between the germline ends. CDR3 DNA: TGCGCCAGCAGCCAAGAGGCCCGGGAACTTGGCTACACCTTC. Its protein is CASSQEARELGYTF.

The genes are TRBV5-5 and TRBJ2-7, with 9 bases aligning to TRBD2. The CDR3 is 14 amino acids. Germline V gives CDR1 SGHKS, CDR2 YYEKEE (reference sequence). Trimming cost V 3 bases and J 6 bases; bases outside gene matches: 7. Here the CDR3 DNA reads TGTGCCAGCAGCTCCCCGGGACTAGCAGTCGAGCAGTACTTC. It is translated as CASSSPGLAVEQYF.

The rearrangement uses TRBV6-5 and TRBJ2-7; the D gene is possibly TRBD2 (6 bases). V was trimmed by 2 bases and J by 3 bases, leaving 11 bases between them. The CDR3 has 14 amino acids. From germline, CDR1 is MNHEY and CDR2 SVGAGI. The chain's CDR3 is CASSYARGYYEQYF. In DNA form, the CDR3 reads TGTGCCAGCAGTTACGCGCGGGGTTACTACGAGCAGTACTTC.

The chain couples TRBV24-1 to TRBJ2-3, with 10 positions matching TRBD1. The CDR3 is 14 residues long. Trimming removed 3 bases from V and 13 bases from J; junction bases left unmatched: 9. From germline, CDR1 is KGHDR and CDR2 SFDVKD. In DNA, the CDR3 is TGTGCCACCAGTGATCTTGGGGGCGGGACAGGGGAGTATTTT. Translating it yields CATSDLGGGTGEYF.